The 20 T cell receptor beta chains in this list originate from one sample, sequenced in a study of patients and donors after allogeneic stem cell transplantation (dated by TCRdb to about 2020). Library preparation employed RT-PCR. Sequencing relied on a NextSeq 550. TCRdb took the public reads, trimmed them with fastp at Q25, ran MiXCR for clone calling and kept in-frame beta chains. Rows matching on CDR3 protein sequence are summarized as one entry with the most common DNA and genes. Recorded for this sample are nearly 20,000 distinct CDR3 sequences; approximately 5% of them occurred a single time. Approximately 40% of the sample is taken by the ten largest. Specimen: blood, either unsorted or a sorted T cell fraction (not recorded which). All receptors come from a human donor who was either an allogeneic HSCT recipient or a stem cell or donor lymphocyte infusion donor (not recorded which). It is not recorded whose cells these are; they may come from a transplant donor.

The table lists this clonotype with many counts. V and J are TRBV15 and TRBJ1-2; D might be TRBD1 (5 bases). V was pared by 1 base and J by 4 bases, with 10 bases between. This CDR3 region has 14 residues. CDR1 LNHNV and CDR2 YYDKDF come from the germline V gene (reference sequence). The CDR3 reads CATSRGWQGYGYTF. The CDR3 bases are TGTGCCACCAGCAGAGGGTGGCAGGGCTATGGCTACACCTTC.

This clonotype was counted at least ten times. The rearrangement uses TRBV7-9 and TRBJ1-1; D possibly corresponds to TRBD1 (5 bases). The V end lost 5 bases, the J end lost 6 bases, and 10 bases lay between the germline ends. CDR3 size: 12 residues. Germline lookup yields CDR1 SEHNR and CDR2 FQNEAQ (reference sequence). Here the CDR3 DNA reads TGTGCCAGCAGCCGACTAGGGGCTGAAGCTTTCTTT. The encoded protein is CASSRLGAEAFF.

This clonotype was picked up many times. This chain joins TRBV20-1 and TRBJ1-1; the D is unclear. This CDR3 region has 11 residues. CDR1 DFQATT and CDR2 SNEGSKA come from the germline V gene (reference sequence). Trimming left V 6 bases short and J 10 bases short, with 15 bases between. In DNA form, the CDR3 reads TGCAGTGCCTTCCCCTTACTTGGAGCTTTCTTT. It translates to CSAFPLLGAFF.

This clonotype was seen at least ten times. The gene calls are TRBV7-6 and TRBJ1-5; tentatively, D is TRBD1 (6 bases). Germline CDR1 SGHVS, CDR2 FNYEAQ. Trimming stripped 1 base from V and 1 base from J, with 17 bases between. The CDR3 totals 18 residues. CDR3 sequence (DNA): TGTGCCAGCAGCTTAGACCTTGGACAGAAAAGGAGCAATCAGCCCCAGCATTTT. Translated, it gives CASSLDLGQKRSNQPQHF.

This clonotype was observed a handful of times. The chain joins TRBV19 to TRBJ1-1; D might be TRBD1 (6 bases). Germline V gene data show CDR1 as LNHDA and CDR2 as SQIVND (reference sequence). CDR3 length: 15 residues. V lost 6 bases to trimming and J lost 1 base, with 15 bases between them. The CDR3 is CASRPSGTKNTEAFF. The CDR3 DNA follows: TGTGCCAGTAGACCCTCCGGGACAAAGAACACTGAAGCTTTCTTT.

At least ten counts were recorded for this clonotype. The chain has TRBV9 and TRBJ2-1, with a weak D call TRBD1 (6 bases). Per germline, CDR1 SGDLS and CDR2 YYNGEE. The CDR3 spans 15 residues. The V gene lost 1 base and the J gene lost 7 bases, with 15 bases spanning the gap. The CDR3 nucleotides are TGTGCCAGCAGCGTACAGGGGTTAGGTAAAAATGAGCAGTTCTTC. This codes for CASSVQGLGKNEQFF. The entire variable domain, with the rest obtained from reference TRBV9 and TRBJ2-1, is as follows: DSGVTQTPKHLITATGQRVTLRCSPRSGDLSVYWYQQSLDQGLQFLIQYYNGEERAKGNILERFSAQQFPDLHSELNLSSLELGDSALYFCASSVQGLGKNEQFFGPGTRLTVL.

As for this clonotype: The conserved final phenylalanine or tryptophan is absent from the CDR3, which likely points to a read error. V gene TRBV4-1 combines with J gene TRBJ2-3; TRBD1 matches at 7 bases. Looked up from germline, CDR1 is MGHRA and CDR2 is YSYEKL. This CDR3 has 15 amino acids. V lost 0 bases, J lost 6 bases, and 6 bases stayed unmatched. The CDR3 region has the DNA TGCGCCAGCAGCCAAGAATTGGCGGACAGGGATACGCAGTATTCC. Protein product: CASSQELADRDTQYS.

This clonotype was detected many times. The chain links TRBV11-2 to TRBJ2-1, with D possibly TRBD2 on 6 matching bases. The CDR3 is 15 amino acids. The germline V and J ends were trimmed by 5 bases and 3 bases, with 14 bases remaining between them. CDR1 and CDR2 from the germline V gene are SGHAT and FQNNGV. The CDR3 DNA follows: TGTGCCAGCAGCCCCGACGGGAGTAACTACAATGAGCAGTTCTTC. Amino acids: CASSPDGSNYNEQFF.

This clonotype was seen repeatedly, ten times or more. The chain employs TRBV11-1 and TRBJ1-2; D possibly corresponds to TRBD1 (5 bases). V was pared by 1 base and J by 2 bases, with 20 bases between. Germline CDR1 SGHAT, CDR2 FQDESV (reference sequence). This CDR3 spans 18 amino acids. The CDR3 sequence is CASSLDPGRGEANYGYTF. In DNA, the CDR3 is TGTGCCAGCAGCTTAGACCCTGGGAGGGGCGAGGCCAACTATGGCTACACCTTC. The whole variable domain, remainder taken from reference TRBV11-1 and TRBJ1-2, is EAEVAQSPRYKITEKSQAVAFWCDPISGHATLYWYRQILGQGPELLVQFQDESVVDDSQLPKDRFSAERLKGVDSTLKIQPAELGDSAMYLCASSLDPGRGEANYGYTFGSGTRLTVV.

This chain joins TRBV19 and TRBJ2-7; D tentatively reads TRBD1 or TRBD2 (5 bases each). Between the trimmed V and J ends, which lost 5 bases and 3 bases, there was a span of 11 bases. From germline, CDR1 is LNHDA and CDR2 SQIVND (reference sequence). There are 13 residues in the CDR3. CDR3 coding DNA: TGTGCCAGTAGTCTCCGGGACGGCTACGAGCAGTACTTC. Residues: CASSLRDGYEQYF.

This clonotype was counted at least ten times. The genes are TRBV7-9 and TRBJ2-3; TRBD2 agrees at 10 bases. The CDR3 is made up of 17 amino acids. CDR1 and CDR2 from the germline V gene are SEHNR and FQNEAQ (reference sequence). J lost 1 base, V lost 3 bases, and 7 bases had no gene match. The CDR3 protein is CASSFRLGTSGTDTQYF. CDR3 coding DNA: TGTGCCAGCAGCTTCCGGTTGGGGACTAGCGGCACAGATACGCAGTATTTT.

V and J are TRBV20-1 and TRBJ1-5; maybe TRBD1 (5 bases). The germline gives CDR1 DFQATT, CDR2 SNEGSKA (reference sequence). V shed 1 base and J shed 7 bases, with 14 bases lying between them. This CDR3 has 14 residues. The CDR3 protein is CSARGDLGGQPQHF. The CDR3, as DNA: TGCAGTGCTAGAGGAGACCTCGGGGGGCAGCCCCAGCATTTT.

This clonotype occurred a few times. The rearrangement joins TRBV5-1 to TRBJ2-7; no clear D gene. Looked up from germline, CDR1 is SGHRS and CDR2 is YFSETQ. The CDR3 spans 15 residues. With 0 bases removed from V and 0 bases from J, the gap between germline ends came to 10 bases. The CDR3 DNA reads TGCGCCAGCAGCTTGGCCGAGACTTCCTCCTACGAGCAGTACTTC. Translated: CASSLAETSSYEQYF. The complete variable domain, with remaining parts taken from reference TRBV5-1 and TRBJ2-7, reads KAGVTQTPRYLIKTRGQQVTLSCSPISGHRSVSWYQQTPGQGLQFLFEYFSETQRNKGNFPGRFSGRQFSNSRSEMNVSTLELGDSALYLCASSLAETSSYEQYFGPGTRLTVT.

This clonotype was seen repeatedly, ten times or more. The CDR3: CASSVDRGDLSSYGYTF. CDR3 nucleotides: TGTGCCAGCAGCGTAGATAGAGGTGATCTCAGTAGCTATGGCTACACCTTC. The rearrangement joins TRBV9 to TRBJ1-2, with unresolved D. V lost 0 bases and J lost 4, with 19 bases in between. The CDR3 has 17 residues. CDR1 SGDLS and CDR2 YYNGEE come from the germline V gene.

This clonotype was seen many times. The chain uses TRBV5-4 and TRBJ2-3, with D perhaps matching TRBD1 (5 bases). The V and J ends lost 1 base and 2 bases respectively, with 14 bases between them. Germline CDR1 and CDR2: SGHNT and YYREEE (reference sequence). The CDR3 has 16 amino acids. DNA for the CDR3: TGTGCCAGCAGCTTGTGGGCTATTGGGGCCACAGATACGCAGTATTTT. Its translation is CASSLWAIGATDTQYF.

This clonotype has at least ten counts. V is TRBV7-9 and J is TRBJ1-2, with D possibly TRBD1 on 6 matching bases. The V end was cut by 1 base, the J end by 5 bases, with 17 bases between. CDR3 length: 16 residues. CDR1 SEHNR and CDR2 FQNEAQ come from the germline V gene (reference sequence). The CDR3 loop is CASSLGQGMRLYGYTF. The CDR3 coding sequence is TGTGCCAGCAGCTTAGGGCAGGGGATGCGTTTATATGGCTACACCTTC. Looking up the rest from reference TRBV7-9 and TRBJ1-2 gives the full variable domain: DTGVSQNPRHKITKRGQNVTFRCDPISEHNRLYWYRQTLGQGPEFLTYFQNEAQLEKSRLLSDRFSAERPKGSFSTLEIQRTEQGDSAMYLCASSLGQGMRLYGYTFGSGTRLTVV.

This rearrangement joins TRBV7-9 to TRBJ2-1, with 7 bases fitting TRBD1. CDR1 is SEHNR and CDR2 is FQNEAQ in the germline V gene (reference sequence). There are 15 residues in the CDR3. The V segment lost 5 bases and the J segment 4 bases; nucleotides outside the gene matches: 8. CDR3 region: CASSPGQLRYNEQFF. The CDR3 DNA sequence: TGTGCCAGCAGCCCGGGACAGCTTAGATACAATGAGCAGTTCTTC.

The chain uses TRBV20-1 and TRBJ1-4; D is undetermined. The CDR3 loop spans 11 amino acids. Trimming took 3 bases from V and 7 from J, leaving 6 bases between them. CDR1 and CDR2 (germline): DFQATT, SNEGSKA (reference sequence). CDR3 DNA sequence: TGCAGTGCTAGCATGACTGAAAAACTGTTTTTT. Residues: CSASMTEKLFF.

This clonotype was observed a handful of times. This chain links TRBV6-1 with TRBJ1-6; 11 nucleotides agree with TRBD1. Germline V lookup: CDR1 MNHNS, CDR2 SASEGT. V was clipped by 5 bases and J by 7 bases; unmatched bases: 4. The CDR3 spans 15 residues. CDR3 sequence reads: CASSRTGGGNSPLHF. CDR3 DNA sequence: TGTGCCAGCAGTCGGACAGGGGGCGGGAATTCACCCCTCCACTTT.

This clonotype has at least ten counts. The genes are TRBV11-2 and TRBJ2-7; D is possibly TRBD1 or TRBD2 (6 bases each). Deletions cut 5 bases from V and 11 bases from J, with 13 bases between. Germline V gives CDR1 SGHAT, CDR2 FQNNGV. The CDR3 has 11 residues. The CDR3 sequence is CASSQGTSEYF. CDR3 nucleotides: TGTGCCAGCAGCCAGGGGACTTCGGAGTACTTC.